This is a list of T cell receptor beta chains from one sample in a study of shared T cell receptors in the human thymus. The repertoire was sequenced with immunoSEQ multiplex PCR; TCRdb's copy has only in-frame clones and lacks some. The table records just under 550,000 clones, about four fifths of them present only once. The sample was also reused in another study, on human thymus T cells.

The sample taken for sequencing was thymocytes. These TCRs come from a boy in the first two years of life with a congenital heart defect. CDR3s include the opening cysteine and the closing phenylalanine or tryptophan. A D gene is named only where the DNA matches it firmly. The size entry is marked missing in some rows and otherwise reads once, few, many or a size class.

D | size | J | V | CDR3 | DNA
. | . | TRBJ2-1 | TRBV1 | CTSSPLTGTSPLINEQFF | TGCACCAGCAGCCCCTTAACCGGGACTAGCCCCTTGATCAATGAGCAGTTCTTC
TRBD2 | few | TRBJ2-3 | TRBV15 | CATSRDEEGLAGGCTDTQYF | TGTGCCACCAGCAGAGATGAGGAAGGACTAGCGGGAGGTTGCACAGATACGCAGTATTTT
. | few | TRBJ2-7 | TRBV7-2 | CASSFDRSTYEQYF | TGTGCCAGCAGCTTCGACAGGTCCACCTACGAGCAGTACTTC
TRBD2 | . | TRBJ2-5 | TRBV28 | CASSLRGRGLETQYF | TGTGCCAGCAGTTTGCGCGGGAGAGGTTTGGAGACCCAGTACTTC
. | . | TRBJ1-2 | TRBV29-1 | CSVEDKGGGEWYGYTF | TGCAGCGTTGAAGATAAGGGTGGCGGGGAATGGTATGGCTACACCTTC
TRBD2 | few | TRBJ2-2 | TRBV5-1 | CASSLTSAFRGGELFF | TGCGCCAGCAGCTTGACTAGCGCGTTCCGGGGGGGGGAGCTGTTTTTT
TRBD2 | few | TRBJ2-7 | TRBV4-1 | CASSPRSSGSGGSYEQYF | TGCGCCAGCAGCCCCCGGTCTAGCGGGAGTGGGGGGTCCTACGAGCAGTACTTC
TRBD2 | . | TRBJ2-1 | TRBV7-8 | CASSLGGRRKNEQFF | TGTGCCAGCAGCTTAGGCGGGAGGCGAAAAAATGAGCAGTTCTTC
TRBD2 | . | TRBJ2-2 | TRBV15 | CATSRDMGSGRAGGRELFF | TGTGCCACCAGCAGAGACATGGGTAGCGGGAGGGCCGGTGGCCGGGAGCTGTTTTTT
TRBD2 | . | TRBJ2-3 | TRBV30 | CAWRRFDSGVTDTQYF | TGTGCCTGGAGGAGATTTGATAGCGGGGTCACAGATACGCAGTATTTT
. | . | TRBJ2-2 | TRBV7-9 | CASSLATGRANTGELFF | TGTGCCAGCAGCTTAGCTACTGGCAGGGCGAACACCGGGGAGCTGTTTTTT
TRBD2 | . | TRBJ2-2 | TRBV6-1 | CASSEGGGAGELFF | TGTGCCAGCAGTGAGGGGGGAGGGGCCGGGGAGCTGTTTTTT
TRBD1 | few | TRBJ1-4 | TRBV11-2 | CASSRMDRGRGEKLFF | TGTGCCAGCAGCCGAATGGACAGGGGTCGGGGCGAAAAACTGTTTTTT
TRBD2 | . | TRBJ2-1 | TRBV14 | CASSQDNGRTYNEQFF | TGTGCCAGCAGCCAAGACAACGGGAGGACCTACAATGAGCAGTTCTTC
. | . | TRBJ2-5 | TRBV15 | CATSTGNVETQYF | TGTGCCACCTCAACAGGGAATGTGGAGACCCAGTACTTC
TRBD1 | few | TRBJ1-2 | TRBV19 | CASSIGTGTGGNYGYTF | TGTGCCAGTAGTATAGGCACCGGGACAGGGGGTAACTATGGCTACACCTTC